A single sample is the source of the 10 T cell receptor beta chains below, sequenced in a study of blood T cell repertoires in COVID-19. Sequenced by immunoSEQ multiplex PCR; TCRdb stores in-frame clones only, minus some. The sample lists some 140,000 clones, 80% to 85% occurring once. The sample was PBMCs or T cells enriched from blood (not recorded which). Source of these receptors: a man in his forties with acute COVID-19.

The count of this clone is one. J is TRBJ1-6 and V is TRBV4-1; D not certain. Germline CDR1 MGHRA, CDR2 YSYEKL. The CDR3 is made up of 14 amino acids. Trimming took off 0 bases at V and 17 bases at J, with 17 bases between the two ends. CDR3 DNA: TGCGCCAGCAGCCAAGATCACGGGAGCCAGGTGATCCACTTT. Its protein is CASSQDHGSQVIHF.

The J gene is TRBJ1-6, the V gene TRBV4-2, with D possibly TRBD1 on 6 matching bases. This CDR3 region has 16 residues. Trimming pared 1 base from V and 6 bases from J, leaving 13 bases between. CDR1 and CDR2 (germline): LGHNA, YNFKEQ. As DNA, the CDR3 is TGTGCCAGCAGCCAAGTTAAGGGGGTTGGTAATTCACCCCTCCACTTT. Translating gives CASSQVKGVGNSPLHF.

The gene calls are TRBV30 and TRBJ1-5; D perhaps matches TRBD1 (5 bases). CDR3 length: 14 amino acids. Germline loops: CDR1 GTSNPN, CDR2 SVGIG (reference sequence). The V end was cut by 4 bases, the J end by 4 bases, with 14 bases between. The CDR3 spells CAWNQQGGNQPQHF. The CDR3 DNA follows: TGTGCCTGGAATCAGCAGGGAGGGAATCAGCCCCAGCATTTT.

V gene TRBV7-8 combines with J gene TRBJ1-5; no firm D call. Trimming left V 5 bases short and J 2 bases short, with 13 bases between. The germline V gene encodes CDR1 SGHVS and CDR2 FQNEAQ. The CDR3 totals 15 residues. CDR3 loop: CASSQQSFGNQPQHF. The CDR3 bases are TGTGCCAGCAGCCAACAGAGCTTCGGCAATCAGCCCCAGCATTTT.

The V gene is TRBV9, the J gene TRBJ2-2; TRBD1 matches at 7 bases. Germline CDR1 SGDLS, CDR2 YYNGEE. The trim removed 1 base at V and 1 base at J, leaving 4 bases unmatched. The CDR3 is made up of 16 amino acids. The CDR3 region has the DNA TGTGCCAGCAGCGTAAAGGGGACAGAGAACACCGGGGAGCTGTTTTTT. This gives the protein CASSVKGTENTGELFF.

Regarding this clone: Within the sample, other DNA sequences also encode this same CDR3. V and J are TRBV28 and TRBJ2-3; D possibly corresponds to TRBD2 (5 bases). The V end lost 6 bases, the J end lost 1 base, and 8 bases lay between the germline ends. This CDR3 has 13 amino acids. Germline-derived CDR1 and CDR2 are MDHEN and SYDVKM. CDR3 DNA: TGTGCCAGCAGAACCGGGGGCACAGATACGCAGTATTTT. This translates into CASRTGGTDTQYF.

V and J are TRBV4-3 and TRBJ2-7, with D possibly being TRBD1 (6 bases). Germline V lookup: CDR1 LGHNA, CDR2 YSLEER. V lost 3 bases, J lost 2 bases, and 14 bases lay in between. This CDR3 is 15 amino acids long. This chain's CDR3 is CASSQGNRDTYEQYF. For the CDR3, the DNA is TGCGCCAGCAGCCAGGGGAACAGGGATACCTACGAGCAGTACTTC.

In nucleotides, the CDR3 is TGCGCCAGCAGCTTGGGGACAGGGGTGGGACGCGAGCAGTACTTC. Residues: CASSLGTGVGREQYF. The gene calls are TRBV5-1 and TRBJ2-7; 9 nucleotides agree with TRBD1. Looked up from germline, CDR1 is SGHRS and CDR2 is YFSETQ. The CDR3 extends over 15 amino acids. Trimming removed 0 bases from V and 6 bases from J; junction bases left unmatched: 7.

The chain couples TRBV6-2 or TRBV6-3 to TRBJ2-7; 8 nucleotides match TRBD2. The CDR3 spans 15 residues. V gave up 0 bases and J gave up 5 bases; unmatched junction bases: 6. The V gene's germline CDR1 is MNHEY and CDR2 SVGEGT. CDR3 loop: CASSYSGGRSHEQYF. The CDR3 DNA follows: TGTGCCAGCAGTTACTCCGGCGGGAGGTCCCACGAGCAGTACTTC.

A single count supports this clone. The chain uses TRBV27 and TRBJ1-2; 9 positions match TRBD1. CDR3 size: 15 residues. Germline-derived CDR1 and CDR2 are MNHEY and SMNVEV (reference sequence). With 7 bases clipped from V and 5 bases from J, the junction kept 11 bases outside the gene matches. CDR3 sequence (DNA): TGTGCCAGCACTCCAAGGACAGGGGCAACATATGGCTACACCTTC. This translates into CASTPRTGATYGYTF.